This T cell receptor (beta chain) came from a study of graft-versus-host responses after intestinal transplantation (dated by TCRdb to the early 2020s). For context, the study as a whole: Multivisceral, liver-intestinal, or isolated intestinal transplants were received by the recipients. All recipients received anti-thymocyte globulin induction followed by maintenance tacrolimus and steroids for around three years. After intestinal transplantation, graft-versus-host and host-versus-graft alloreactive T cell clones in the graft, circulation and bone marrow were tracked using bulk TCR-beta CDR3 sequencing. To identify alloreactive clones, pre-transplant mixed lymphocyte reaction products were sequenced and then compared with unstimulated pre-transplant donor and recipient T cells. The cohort enrolled 24 intestinal transplant recipients, one of whom was a retransplant, and a few patients without pretransplant specimens were excluded. A peak of at least 4% donor T cells among recipient peripheral blood mononuclear cells was the definition used for donor T cell macrochimerism. Samples from a few later patients were sequenced in-house on an Illumina MiSeq with MiXCR processing rather than by the commercial service.

As for this clone: Its antigen is unknown. The sample holds no much larger clone one base away, and base qualities are not on file.

The study at large found these results: In patients with donor T cell macrochimerism, the allografts had high GvH to HvG T cell clonal ratios. GvH clones were detected in recipient bone marrow, and some of these GvH clones were observed earlier in ileal mucosa or blood, consistent with an intestinal mucosal origin. The conclusions were limited by the relatively low number and heterogeneity of the intestinal transplant patients. Early after transplant, declines in HvG clones were associated with peak levels of circulating GvH clones.

According to the germline V gene, CDR1 reads SGHVS and CDR2 reads FNYEAQ. The CDR3 sequence holds 16 residues, the cysteine and phenylalanine included. Just CDR3 DNA is preserved here, 48 bases in frame from base 1. Trimming removed 5 bases from V and 4 bases from J; the gene matches leave 11 bases unexplained. In the first month after transplant, blood samples were collected up to 4 times, and after that at least monthly when available. Libraries were built with the immunoSEQ multiplex PCR assay. For most patients, genomic DNA was subjected to high-throughput TCR-beta CDR3 sequencing by Adaptive Biotechnologies. The study's processing was this. TCR sequencing data for approximately 17 patients were retrieved from Adaptive's ImmunoSEQ software; three other patients were processed with MiXCR and VDJtools. CDR3 nucleotide sequences shared by donor and recipient were removed because the origin of these sequences could not be assigned. To be classed as alloreactive, a clone needed at least 2-fold expansion over unstimulated cells and a minimum CFSE-low frequency of 0.002% (template counts) or 0.001% (read counts). Clones were considered mappable if detected in sequenced pre-transplant spleen, lymph node, or MLR CFSE-low populations of the donor or recipient. Cumulative frequency of alloreactive clones was calculated as a percentage of all sequences weighted by copy number. This immuneACCESS table, as held by TCRdb, lists in-frame sequences with V and J called but not all clones. Of the missing ones, under half trace to an unresolved V gene in checked studies; the others have no known cause. V and J calls and clone size are given by that table; D and trimming were obtained from the DNA. For this sample there are 35,000 to 50,000 clones; about 95% appear just once. The top ten hold roughly 1.6% of the sample.

The receptor chain draws on TRBV7-6 and TRBJ2-7; 10 nucleotides in the junction match TRBD2. Sequences were derived from PBMCs, sampled 335 days after intestinal transplant. This clonotype was sampled from a human patient who received an intestinal transplant, so some T cells may come from the graft donor. The CDR3 protein sequence reads: CASSQSRAGGAYEQYF. The DNA sequence is given as TGTGCCAGCAGCCAGAGCCGAGCGGGAGGGGCTTACGAGCAGTACTTC.